These T cell receptor beta chains were read from a single sample in a study of graft-versus-host responses after intestinal transplantation. No antigen has been identified for these receptors. Using immunoSEQ multiplex PCR, the repertoire was profiled, and TCRdb retains in-frame clones only, with some absent. The profile covers roughly 100,000 clones, with 80% to 95% appearing a single time and 1.2% taken by the ten largest. The starting material was unstimulated CD8+ T cells sorted from spleen or lymph node cells, obtained before intestinal transplant. These receptor sequences come from a human donor who received an intestinal transplant. The CDR3 runs from the conserved cysteine through the conserved F or W. D genes are given only for firm matches. Clone sizes are given selectively: once, few, many, or a class where the clone is expanded.

CDR3aa: CASSPGFGGATDTQYF
CDR3nt: TGTGCCAGCAGCCCCGGGTTTGGCGGGGCCACAGATACGCAGTATTTT
j_gene: TRBJ2-3
d_gene: NA
abundance: NA
len: 16
v_gene: TRBV7-9

CDR3aa: CASSLGYPQHF
CDR3nt: TGTGCCAGCAGCCTAGGATATCCCCAGCATTTT
j_gene: TRBJ1-5
d_gene: NA
abundance: NA
len: 11
v_gene: TRBV7-4

CDR3aa: CASSSRNTQYF
CDR3nt: TGTGCCAGCAGTTCGAGGAATACGCAGTATTTT
j_gene: TRBJ2-3
d_gene: NA
abundance: NA
len: 11
v_gene: TRBV27

CDR3aa: CASSSLLAKNIQYF
CDR3nt: TGTGCCAGCAGTTCCCTCTTAGCCAAAAACATTCAGTACTTC
j_gene: TRBJ2-4
d_gene: NA
abundance: once
len: 14
v_gene: TRBV27

CDR3aa: CASSPEGRNEQFF
CDR3nt: TGTGCCAGCAGCCCAGAGGGTAGGAATGAGCAGTTCTTC
j_gene: TRBJ2-1
d_gene: NA
abundance: NA
len: 13
v_gene: TRBV7-9

CDR3aa: CASSQDPGNYEQYF
CDR3nt: TGCGCCAGCAGTCAGGATCCAGGGAACTACGAGCAGTACTTC
j_gene: TRBJ2-7
d_gene: NA
abundance: NA
len: 14
v_gene: TRBV23-1

CDR3aa: CASSLGGFGVNEQYF
CDR3nt: TGTGCCAGCAGCTTAGGGGGCTTCGGAGTTAACGAGCAGTACTTC
j_gene: TRBJ2-7
d_gene: TRBD1
abundance: NA
len: 15
v_gene: TRBV5-4

CDR3aa: CASSHPPGQGVYEQYF
CDR3nt: TGTGCCAGCAGTCACCCCCCCGGGCAGGGTGTCTACGAGCAGTACTTC
j_gene: TRBJ2-7
d_gene: NA
abundance: NA
len: 16
v_gene: TRBV6-6

CDR3aa: CASMEGLYSNQPQHF
CDR3nt: TGTGCCAGTATGGAGGGACTTTATAGCAATCAGCCCCAGCATTTT
j_gene: TRBJ1-5
d_gene: NA
abundance: NA
len: 15
v_gene: TRBV19

CDR3aa: CASSLWQGVGNSPLHF
CDR3nt: TGTGCCAGCAGCTTGTGGCAGGGGGTGGGGAATTCACCCCTCCACTTT
j_gene: TRBJ1-6
d_gene: TRBD1
abundance: NA
len: 16
v_gene: TRBV13

CDR3aa: CASSLAYSHTAGEQFF
CDR3nt: TGTGCCAGCAGCTTGGCCTACAGCCACACAGCGGGTGAGCAGTTCTTC
j_gene: TRBJ2-1
d_gene: NA
abundance: NA
len: 16
v_gene: TRBV5-5

CDR3aa: CASSLVLGSTDTQYF
CDR3nt: TGTGCCAGCAGCTTGGTCCTCGGGAGCACAGATACGCAGTATTTT
j_gene: TRBJ2-3
d_gene: NA
abundance: NA
len: 15
v_gene: TRBV5-4

CDR3aa: CSVDGTSGARADEQFF
CDR3nt: TGCAGCGTTGACGGGACTAGCGGGGCCCGGGCCGATGAGCAGTTCTTC
j_gene: TRBJ2-1
d_gene: TRBD2
abundance: NA
len: 16
v_gene: TRBV29-1

CDR3aa: CASSGGTVNTEAFF
CDR3nt: TGTGCCAGCAGTGGTGGGACGGTAAACACTGAAGCTTTCTTT
j_gene: TRBJ1-1
d_gene: NA
abundance: NA
len: 14
v_gene: TRBV27

CDR3aa: CASSINWGYTEAFF
CDR3nt: TGTGCCAGTAGTATTAATTGGGGGTACACTGAAGCTTTCTTT
j_gene: TRBJ1-1
d_gene: NA
abundance: NA
len: 14
v_gene: TRBV19

CDR3aa: CASSLTPGQSNSPLHF
CDR3nt: TGTGCCAGCAGCCTTACGCCGGGACAAAGCAATTCACCCCTCCACTTT
j_gene: TRBJ1-6
d_gene: NA
abundance: NA
len: 16
v_gene: TRBV4-2

CDR3aa: CASSWTSGGGMETQYF
CDR3nt: TGCGCCAGCAGCTGGACTAGCGGGGGTGGGATGGAGACCCAGTACTTC
j_gene: TRBJ2-5
d_gene: TRBD2
abundance: NA
len: 16
v_gene: TRBV5-1

CDR3aa: CASSQSGEWYGYTF
CDR3nt: TGTGCCAGCAGCCAGTCGGGGGAATGGTATGGCTACACCTTC
j_gene: TRBJ1-2
d_gene: NA
abundance: NA
len: 14
v_gene: TRBV27

CDR3aa: CASNKGLGNTIYF
CDR3nt: TGTGCCAGTAATAAGGGCCTTGGAAACACCATATATTTT
j_gene: TRBJ1-3
d_gene: NA
abundance: NA
len: 13
v_gene: TRBV19

CDR3aa: CASSLMWSSYNEQFF
CDR3nt: TGTGCCAGCAGCTTAATGTGGTCATCCTACAATGAGCAGTTCTTC
j_gene: TRBJ2-1
d_gene: NA
abundance: NA
len: 15
v_gene: TRBV7-2

CDR3aa: CAWSVDHYGYTF
CDR3nt: TGTGCCTGGAGTGTGGACCACTATGGCTACACCTTC
j_gene: TRBJ1-2
d_gene: NA
abundance: NA
len: 12
v_gene: TRBV30

CDR3aa: CASSFRERGSPLHF
CDR3nt: TGTGCCAGCAGTTTCAGGGAGAGAGGGTCACCCCTCCACTTT
j_gene: TRBJ1-6
d_gene: NA
abundance: NA
len: 14
v_gene: TRBV6-5

CDR3aa: CASSFRTGEAFF
CDR3nt: TGTGCCAGCAGCTTTAGGACAGGGGAAGCTTTCTTT
j_gene: TRBJ1-1
d_gene: TRBD1
abundance: NA
len: 12
v_gene: TRBV7-8

CDR3aa: CASSPEGGSHNEQFF
CDR3nt: TGTGCCAGCAGCCCCGAGGGGGGCTCTCACAATGAGCAGTTCTTC
j_gene: TRBJ2-1
d_gene: NA
abundance: NA
len: 15
v_gene: TRBV7-9

CDR3aa: CASSPPHGGRTGELFF
CDR3nt: TGTGCCAGCAGCCCACCCCACGGGGGGCGTACCGGGGAGCTGTTTTTT
j_gene: TRBJ2-2
d_gene: NA
abundance: NA
len: 16
v_gene: TRBV13

CDR3aa: CASSFASGGAYEQYF
CDR3nt: TGTGCCAGCAGCTTCGCTAGCGGGGGGGCCTACGAGCAGTACTTC
j_gene: TRBJ2-7
d_gene: TRBD2
abundance: NA
len: 15
v_gene: TRBV13

CDR3aa: CASSQDPSGVEQYF
CDR3nt: TGCGCCAGCAGCCAAGACCCCAGTGGGGTCGAGCAGTACTTC
j_gene: TRBJ2-7
d_gene: NA
abundance: NA
len: 14
v_gene: TRBV4-1

CDR3aa: CATSNGPDRGGNEQFF
CDR3nt: TGTGCCACCAGCAACGGCCCGGACAGGGGAGGCAATGAGCAGTTCTTC
j_gene: TRBJ2-1
d_gene: TRBD1
abundance: NA
len: 16
v_gene: TRBV15

CDR3aa: CASSQRETQYF
CDR3nt: TGTGCCAGCAGCCAGAGGGAGACCCAGTACTTC
j_gene: TRBJ2-5
d_gene: NA
abundance: NA
len: 11
v_gene: TRBV6-5

CDR3aa: CAWSAGQGGNEQFF
CDR3nt: TGTGCCTGGAGTGCTGGACAGGGGGGGAATGAGCAGTTCTTC
j_gene: TRBJ2-1
d_gene: TRBD1
abundance: NA
len: 14
v_gene: TRBV30

CDR3aa: CASSSSGGDSYEQYF
CDR3nt: TGTGCCAGCAGCTCAAGCGGGGGCGATTCCTACGAGCAGTACTTC
j_gene: TRBJ2-7
d_gene: TRBD2
abundance: NA
len: 15
v_gene: TRBV5-6

CDR3aa: CASSPQGVNEQFF
CDR3nt: TGTGCCAGCAGTCCCCAGGGAGTCAATGAGCAGTTCTTC
j_gene: TRBJ2-1
d_gene: NA
abundance: NA
len: 13
v_gene: TRBV27

CDR3aa: CAWRGGTGTGSNEQFF
CDR3nt: TGTGCCTGGAGAGGGGGCACCGGGACAGGGAGCAATGAGCAGTTCTTC
j_gene: TRBJ2-1
d_gene: TRBD1
abundance: NA
len: 16
v_gene: TRBV30

CDR3aa: CSVEDTGSGTGELFF
CDR3nt: TGCAGCGTTGAAGATACGGGTTCCGGCACCGGGGAGCTGTTTTTT
j_gene: TRBJ2-2
d_gene: NA
abundance: NA
len: 15
v_gene: TRBV29-1

CDR3aa: CATSQIPNQPQHF
CDR3nt: TGTGCCACCAGCCAAATACCTAATCAGCCCCAGCATTTT
j_gene: TRBJ1-5
d_gene: NA
abundance: NA
len: 13
v_gene: TRBV15

CDR3aa: CSVRQGGSEQYF
CDR3nt: TGCAGCGTTCGACAGGGAGGGTCCGAGCAGTACTTC
j_gene: TRBJ2-7
d_gene: NA
abundance: NA
len: 12
v_gene: TRBV29-1